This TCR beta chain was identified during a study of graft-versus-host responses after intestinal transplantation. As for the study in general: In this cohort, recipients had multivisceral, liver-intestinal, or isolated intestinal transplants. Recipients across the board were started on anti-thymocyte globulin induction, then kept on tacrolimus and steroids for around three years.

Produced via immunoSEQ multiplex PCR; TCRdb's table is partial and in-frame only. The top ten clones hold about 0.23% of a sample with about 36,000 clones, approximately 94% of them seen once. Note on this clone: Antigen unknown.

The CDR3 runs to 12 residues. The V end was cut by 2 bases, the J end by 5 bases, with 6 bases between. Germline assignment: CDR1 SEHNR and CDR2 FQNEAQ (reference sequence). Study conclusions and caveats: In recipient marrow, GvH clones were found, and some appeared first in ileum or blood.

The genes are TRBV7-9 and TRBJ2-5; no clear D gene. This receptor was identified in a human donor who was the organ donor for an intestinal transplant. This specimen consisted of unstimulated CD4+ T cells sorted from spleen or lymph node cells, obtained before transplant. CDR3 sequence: CASSLNRETQYF. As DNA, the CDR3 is TGTGCCAGCAGCTTAAACCGGGAGACCCAGTACTTC.